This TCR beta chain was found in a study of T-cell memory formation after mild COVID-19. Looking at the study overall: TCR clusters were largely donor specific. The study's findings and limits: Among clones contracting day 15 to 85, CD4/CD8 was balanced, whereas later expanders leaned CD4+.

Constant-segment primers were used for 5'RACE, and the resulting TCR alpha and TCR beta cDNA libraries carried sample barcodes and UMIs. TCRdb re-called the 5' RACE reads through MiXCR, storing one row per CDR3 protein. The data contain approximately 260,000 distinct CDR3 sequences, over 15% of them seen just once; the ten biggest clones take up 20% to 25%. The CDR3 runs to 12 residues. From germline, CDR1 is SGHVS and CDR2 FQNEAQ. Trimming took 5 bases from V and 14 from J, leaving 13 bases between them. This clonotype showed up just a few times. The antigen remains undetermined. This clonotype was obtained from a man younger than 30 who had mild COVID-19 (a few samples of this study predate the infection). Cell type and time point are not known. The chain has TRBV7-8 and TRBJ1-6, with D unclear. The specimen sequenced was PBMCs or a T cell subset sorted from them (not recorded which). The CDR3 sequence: CASSPHLMALHF. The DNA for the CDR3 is TGTGCCAGCAGCCCCCATCTTATGGCCCTCCACTTT.